Below, 6 T cell receptor beta chains from the same sample are listed, as sequenced in a study of technical replicates of blood from a few donors. Profiled with immunoSEQ multiplex PCR; TCRdb holds only in-frame clones, not every one. This table has fewer than 80,000 clones, under 90% appearing once. The sample taken for sequencing was PBMCs. The receptors originated from a human donor in good health. Some clones in this sample may be carry-over from other donors' samples.

This sequence joins TRBV18 and TRBJ1-2; D not certain. The V gene lost 4 bases and the J gene lost 3 bases, with 9 bases spanning the gap. This CDR3 region has 13 residues. The germline V gene encodes CDR1 KGHSH and CDR2 LQKENI. This chain's CDR3 is CASSLGEDYGYTF. DNA of the CDR3: TGTGCCAGCTCACTTGGGGAGGACTATGGCTACACCTTC.

The rearrangement joins TRBV25-1 to TRBJ2-5; weak D call: TRBD1 (5 bases). Looked up from germline, CDR1 is MGHDK and CDR2 is SYGVNS. The CDR3 contains 13 residues. Trimming removed 6 bases at V and 9 bases at J, with 17 bases between. CDR3 sequence (DNA): TGTGCCAGCAGAGGGGTTGTGAGCTGGGCCCAGTACTTC. Encoded protein: CASRGVVSWAQYF.

This chain links TRBV7-2 with TRBJ2-3, with D perhaps matching TRBD2 (6 bases). Germline V gives CDR1 SGHTA, CDR2 FQGNSA. The V end was cut by 3 bases, the J end by 0 bases, with 16 bases between. The CDR3 covers 17 residues. This CDR3 reads CASSFPDWDFSTDTQYF. For the CDR3, the DNA is TGTGCCAGCAGCTTCCCGGACTGGGACTTCAGCACAGATACGCAGTATTTT. Together with reference TRBV7-2 and TRBJ2-3, the CDR3 gives the full variable domain: GAGVSQSPSNKVTEKGKDVELRCDPISGHTALYWYRQSLGQGLEFLIYFQGNSAPDKSGLPSDRFSAERTGGSVSTLTIQRTQQEDSAVYLCASSFPDWDFSTDTQYFGPGTRLTVL.

V and J are TRBV5-4 and TRBJ1-1, with D tentatively TRBD1 (5 bases). The CDR3 contains 13 residues. Deletions cut 4 bases from V and 2 bases from J, with 9 bases between. Per germline, CDR1 SGHNT and CDR2 YYREEE (reference sequence). CDR3 DNA sequence: TGTGCCAGCAGCCGACAGAAAAACACTGAAGCTTTCTTT. Its translation: CASSRQKNTEAFF.

A few counts support this clone. The genes are TRBV2 and TRBJ1-1, with unresolved D. With 8 bases removed from V and 0 bases from J, the gap between germline ends came to 13 bases. CDR1 is SNHLY, CDR2 FYNNEI, per germline. The CDR3 sequence is 14 residues long. The CDR3 is CASRRLQMNTEAFF. The CDR3 nucleotides are TGTGCCAGCCGCAGATTACAAATGAACACTGAAGCTTTCTTT.

With regard to this clone: The sample holds other DNA sequences that translate to the same CDR3. The chain recombines TRBV5-4 with TRBJ2-5; D is unresolved. The germline V and J ends were trimmed by 0 bases and 5 bases, with 5 bases remaining between them. Germline-derived CDR1 and CDR2 are SGHNT and YYREEE (reference sequence). CDR3 length: 12 residues. This CDR3 reads CASSLARETQYF. CDR3 sequence (DNA): TGTGCCAGCAGCTTGGCCCGGGAGACCCAGTACTTC.